This T cell receptor (beta chain) was retrieved from a study of STAT5B mutations in CD4+ large granular lymphocyte leukemia. Repertoires were generated with immunoSEQ multiplex PCR, while TCRdb's copy carries only in-frame clones and drops some. Among 31,000 or so clones, 70% to 85% were seen once, and the ten largest hold 2.1%. The CDR3 covers 14 residues. Germline CDR1 is KGHSH and CDR2 is LQKENI. V lost 1 base and J 8 bases, leaving 12 bases between the germline ends. Whole-study findings and limits: Main leukemic clonotypes were patient-specific, but under 30% appeared at low frequency elsewhere.

To note about this clone: Its antigen is not known.

The TCR was taken from a human donor in good health. Sequenced sample: CD4+ T cells from blood buffy coats. The chain carries TRBV18 and TRBJ2-1; the D gene is possibly TRBD1 (6 bases). The CDR3 here is CASSPLRGFDEQFF. As DNA, the CDR3 is TGTGCCAGCTCACCACTCAGGGGTTTCGATGAGCAGTTCTTC.